Listed below are T cell receptor beta chains from one sample, sequenced in a study of human T cells and chemical hapten exposure. TCRdb reanalysed the RACE reads using MiXCR and keeps one entry per CDR3 protein. Seen here are tens of thousands of distinct CDR3 sequences, roughly 10% observed once, and the top ten hold 4% to 5.5%. This sample comprised whole blood, obtained in connection with sensitization to the hapten diphenylcyclopropenone (DPC). These receptors all come from a woman in her fifties or sixties with alopecia areata. Some clones in this sample may be carry-over from other donors' samples. The conserved cysteine and the conserved F or W are not part of the CDR3 here.

J: TRBJ1-4
V: TRBV27
CDR3: ASSLFVGAVEKLF

J: TRBJ2-3
V: TRBV7-9
CDR3: ASSPVDTQY

J: TRBJ1-5
V: TRBV6-6
CDR3: ASSYLSGNQPQH

J: TRBJ1-5
V: TRBV27
CDR3: ASSSLGNQPQH

J: TRBJ1-2
V: TRBV29-1
CDR3: ISLGNYGYT

J: TRBJ1-1
V: TRBV20-1
CDR3: SARDNYRFEAF

J: TRBJ2-6
V: TRBV6-5
CDR3: ASSYSTRGAFSGANVLT

J: TRBJ2-3
V: TRBV7-2
CDR3: ASSLIGGGTDTQY

J: TRBJ2-5
V: TRBV11-2
CDR3: ASSQRGAETQY

J: TRBJ1-4
V: TRBV2
CDR3: ASRPGQVNEKLF

J: TRBJ2-5
V: TRBV2
CDR3: ASLKGSLETQY

J: TRBJ2-1
V: TRBV14
CDR3: ASSQDPADSYNEQF

J: TRBJ2-1
V: TRBV7-2
CDR3: ASSRDYLRNEQF

J: TRBJ2-7
V: TRBV7-3
CDR3: ASSQAGGPSYEQY

J: TRBJ1-1
V: TRBV18
CDR3: ASSPTGNTEAF

J: TRBJ2-7
V: TRBV20-1
CDR3: SARDGLGRGEQY

J: TRBJ1-5
V: TRBV12-3/TRBV12-4
CDR3: ASSRDPQLYQPQH

J: TRBJ2-5
V: TRBV7-2
CDR3: ASSTRRGQDQETQY

J: TRBJ1-6
V: TRBV7-4
CDR3: ASSGASATVLTPLH

J: TRBJ2-7
V: TRBV18
CDR3: ASSPTRGTYEQY

J: TRBJ2-3
V: TRBV6-5
CDR3: ASSSPATGSTDTQY

J: TRBJ1-5
V: TRBV20-1
CDR3: SAGKGSSSNQPQH

J: TRBJ1-5
V: TRBV28
CDR3: ASSFGGPSNQPQH

J: TRBJ2-5
V: TRBV29-1
CDR3: SVPGQGGETQY

J: TRBJ2-5
V: TRBV2
CDR3: ASSITETQY

J: TRBJ1-4
V: TRBV11-2
CDR3: ASSLRGSNEKLF

J: TRBJ2-7
V: TRBV27
CDR3: ASSLKWGGNYEQY

J: TRBJ2-7
V: TRBV18
CDR3: ASRDLIPSEQY

J: TRBJ1-2
V: TRBV18
CDR3: ASSWDRDYGYT

J: TRBJ2-4
V: TRBV29-1
CDR3: SVEALGTKNIQY

J: TRBJ2-4
V: TRBV10-3
CDR3: AISEPQGRQNIQY

J: TRBJ1-1
V: TRBV6-5
CDR3: ASSYDAGEMAF

J: TRBJ1-3
V: TRBV27
CDR3: ASSYGQAGNTIY

J: TRBJ2-2
V: TRBV7-9
CDR3: ASSSRSVSGSGELF

J: TRBJ2-7
V: TRBV20-1
CDR3: SAVLEYEQY

J: TRBJ2-4
V: TRBV7-2
CDR3: ASSEDRENIQY

J: TRBJ2-1
V: TRBV3-1
CDR3: ASSQVRGVGEQF

J: TRBJ1-2
V: TRBV29-1
CDR3: SGSERGDYGYT

J: TRBJ2-5
V: TRBV20-1
CDR3: SGAGETQY

J: TRBJ2-1
V: TRBV18
CDR3: ASSPPVTGYNEQF

J: TRBJ2-1
V: TRBV20-1
CDR3: SARYGGNEQF